This T cell receptor beta chain was identified in a study of T-cell memory formation after mild COVID-19. Study results and caveats: A second wave expanding day 15 to 37 was CD4+-biased; contracting clones were balanced.

cDNA libraries for TCR alpha and TCR beta, carrying sample barcodes and UMIs, came from 5'RACE with constant-segment primers. Using its own MiXCR run on the 5' RACE reads, TCRdb lists one record per CDR3 protein. The table includes about 150,000 distinct CDR3 sequences, roughly 24% detected once. CDR3 length: 12 residues. Trimming stripped 1 base from V and 5 bases from J, with 5 bases between. Notes on this clonotype: Its cognate antigen is unknown.

V gene TRBV12-3 or TRBV12-4 combines with J gene TRBJ2-5, with no clear D. This sequence originates from an adult woman who had mild COVID-19 (a few samples of this study predate the infection). Cell type and time point are not known. Sequenced sample: PBMCs or a T cell subset sorted from them (not recorded which). CDR3 in DNA: TGTGCCAGCAGTTTAGGACGGGAGACCCAGTACTTC. It specifies CASSLGRETQYF.